This T cell receptor beta chain was obtained from a study of shared clonotypes between healthy human individuals. Naive CD8 isolation took CD45RO-negative cells positively selected for CCR7 and excluded terminally differentiated effector memory CD45RA+ cells. The germline V gene encodes CDR1 LNHDA and CDR2 SQIVND (reference sequence). The V end was cut by 2 bases, the J end by 3 bases, with 16 bases between. The CDR3 is 16 amino acids. The authors' processing: From ImmunoSEQ came sequences covering only the junction and carrying no quality scores, so filtering differed. The method was immunoSEQ multiplex PCR; TCRdb's version includes in-frame clones alone and lacks a portion of them. Clonal size and the V and J genes are those of that table, whereas D and trimming came from the DNA. The sample holds about 2 million clones; approximately 94% are singletons and the top ten take about 1.1%.

This sequence joins TRBV19 and TRBJ1-1; tentatively, D is TRBD1 (6 bases). This sequence originates from a man between 18 and 29 years old in good health. Sequencing used naive CD8+ T cells sorted from blood. CDR3 in amino acids: CASSIRGDTIHTEAFF. CDR3 bases: TGTGCCAGTAGTATAAGGGGGGACACTATCCACACTGAAGCTTTCTTT.